This T cell receptor (beta chain) emerged from a study of CD4 T cells in relation to SARS-CoV-2 and coronaviruses. Unexposed donor CD4+ T cells date from 2011-2018, before the COVID-19 pandemic. After around nine days of culture, CD4+ T cells were isolated. As cell numbers allowed, unexposed-donor CD4+ T cells faced SARS-CoV-2 S/N and four cold-coronavirus spikes. Concerning this clone itself: Antigen specificity is unknown.

This CDR3 has 14 amino acids. Deletions cut 6 bases from V and 0 bases from J, with 11 bases between. Germline-derived CDR1 and CDR2 are SGHVS and FQNEAQ. Study-level findings and limits: No crossreactivity against non-spike viral proteins was tested here. Pre-pandemic and post-infection samples never came from the same donor.

Clones were read by immunoSEQ multiplex PCR, and TCRdb kept only the in-frame ones, dropping some. The sample consists of approximately 20,000 clones, about three fifths of them appearing once. The chain carries TRBV7-8 and TRBJ1-1; D remains ambiguous. The source material was CD4+ T cells from PBMCs, cultured in vitro. This sequence was found in a human donor in good health. The CDR3 reads CASSFSTVNTEAFF. The CDR3, as DNA: TGTGCCAGCAGTTTTAGTACAGTGAACACTGAAGCTTTCTTT.